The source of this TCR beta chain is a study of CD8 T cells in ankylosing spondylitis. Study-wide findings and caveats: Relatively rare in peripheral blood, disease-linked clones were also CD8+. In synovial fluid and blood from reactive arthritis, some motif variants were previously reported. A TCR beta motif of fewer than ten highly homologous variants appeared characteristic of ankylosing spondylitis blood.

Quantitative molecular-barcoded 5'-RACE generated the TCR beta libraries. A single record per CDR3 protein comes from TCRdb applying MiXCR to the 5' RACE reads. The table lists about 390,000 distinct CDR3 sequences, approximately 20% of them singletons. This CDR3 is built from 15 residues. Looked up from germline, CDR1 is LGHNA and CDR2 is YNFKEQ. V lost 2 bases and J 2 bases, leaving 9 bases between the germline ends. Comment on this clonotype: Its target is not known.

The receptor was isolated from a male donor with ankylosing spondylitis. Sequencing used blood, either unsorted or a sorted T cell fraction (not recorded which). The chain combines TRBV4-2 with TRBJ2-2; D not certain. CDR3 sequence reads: CASSQSGLNTGELFF. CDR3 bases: TGTGCCAGCAGCCAATCGGGCCTCAACACCGGGGAGCTGTTTTTT.